The rows below give T cell receptor beta chains drawn from one sample of a study of CD8+CD57+ T cells in acquired aplastic anemia. TCRdb re-derived calls from the reads in MiXCR, one entry per CDR3 protein. The sample lists around 170,000 distinct CDR3 sequences, 40% to 55% occurring once. Material: sorted CD4+, CD8+, or CD8+CD57+ T cells (not recorded which) from PBMCs. The receptor source for this set is a human donor in good health. The CDR3 runs from the conserved cysteine through the conserved F or W. The D gene is left open where the match is weak. Clone size, where shown, is once, few, many, or a class for clones that have expanded.

CDR3 DNA: TGTGCCACCAGCAGAGTTCCAGCGGGCCAAGAGACCCAGTACTTC; CDR3 protein: CATSRVPAGQETQYF; V gene: TRBV15; J gene: TRBJ2-5; clone size: -; D gene: -
CDR3 DNA: TGCAGTGCTAATCCGGGACAGGGGGCTAATGGCAATCAGCCCCAGCATTTT; CDR3 protein: CSANPGQGANGNQPQHF; V gene: TRBV20-1; J gene: TRBJ1-5; clone size: -; D gene: TRBD1
CDR3 DNA: TGTGCCAGCAGTCAAGAAGGGGGCGGGTACACTGAAGCTTTCTTT; CDR3 protein: CASSQEGGGYTEAFF; V gene: TRBV27; J gene: TRBJ1-1; clone size: -; D gene: TRBD1
CDR3 DNA: TGCAGCGTCCGACGGGTGGTAAGGGGAGATGAAGCTTTCTTT; CDR3 protein: CSVRRVVRGDEAFF; V gene: TRBV29-1; J gene: TRBJ1-1; clone size: -; D gene: -
CDR3 DNA: TGCAGCGTTGAAGGTCGCACAGGGGACTATGGCTACACCTTC; CDR3 protein: CSVEGRTGDYGYTF; V gene: TRBV29-1; J gene: TRBJ1-2; clone size: many; D gene: TRBD1
CDR3 DNA: TGTGCCAGCCGTGGAGGGCTAGGTTCAGATACGCAGTATTTT; CDR3 protein: CASRGGLGSDTQYF; V gene: TRBV7-9; J gene: TRBJ2-3; clone size: -; D gene: -
CDR3 DNA: TGTGCCAGCAGTTTGGCAGGGGGGAGTCAGCCCCAGCATTTT; CDR3 protein: CASSLAGGSQPQHF; V gene: TRBV5-1; J gene: TRBJ1-5; clone size: many; D gene: TRBD1
CDR3 DNA: TGTGCCAGCTCACGGCTCGTTAGCTCCTACAATGAGCAGTTCTTC; CDR3 protein: CASSRLVSSYNEQFF; V gene: TRBV18; J gene: TRBJ2-1; clone size: -; D gene: -
CDR3 DNA: TGTGCCAGCAGCCACGACAGGGGGCTAGACGAGCAGTACTTC; CDR3 protein: CASSHDRGLDEQYF; V gene: TRBV12-3/TRBV12-4; J gene: TRBJ2-7; clone size: -; D gene: TRBD1
CDR3 DNA: TGTGCCAGCAAGTGGGCAGGGGGCAAATACGAGCAGTACTTC; CDR3 protein: CASKWAGGKYEQYF; V gene: TRBV2; J gene: TRBJ2-7; clone size: -; D gene: TRBD1
CDR3 DNA: TGTGCCACCACCGGGACTAGCCGGGGGGGGAGCTCCTACGAGCAGTACTTC; CDR3 protein: CATTGTSRGGSSYEQYF; V gene: TRBV19; J gene: TRBJ2-7; clone size: -; D gene: TRBD2
CDR3 DNA: TGTGCCAGCAGCCAAAAGGGGTATTCACCCCTCCACTTT; CDR3 protein: CASSQKGYSPLHF; V gene: TRBV14; J gene: TRBJ1-6; clone size: medium-sized; D gene: -
CDR3 DNA: TGTGCCAGCACCCTAGCGGGATCGAGCGTAGCTACGCAGTATTTT; CDR3 protein: CASTLAGSSVATQYF; V gene: TRBV27; J gene: TRBJ2-3; clone size: few; D gene: TRBD2
CDR3 DNA: TGCAGTGCTAGACGGACAGGGGATAATAATTCACCCCTCCACTTT; CDR3 protein: CSARRTGDNNSPLHF; V gene: TRBV20-1; J gene: TRBJ1-6; clone size: -; D gene: TRBD1
CDR3 DNA: TGTGCCACCAGCAGAGATCTCAAGCCCCAGTACTTC; CDR3 protein: CATSRDLKPQYF; V gene: TRBV15; J gene: TRBJ2-5; clone size: -; D gene: -
CDR3 DNA: TGCAGCGTTTGGGACTTGCAAGAGACCCAGTACTTC; CDR3 protein: CSVWDLQETQYF; V gene: TRBV29-1; J gene: TRBJ2-5; clone size: -; D gene: -
CDR3 DNA: TGCAGTGCTAGAGATCCGGGACTAGCGGGGAATGAGCAGTTCTTC; CDR3 protein: CSARDPGLAGNEQFF; V gene: TRBV20-1; J gene: TRBJ2-1; clone size: many; D gene: TRBD2
CDR3 DNA: TGTGCTAGTGCTGCCGGACAGGGAGGCTCCTACGAGCAGTACTTC; CDR3 protein: CASAAGQGGSYEQYF; V gene: TRBV12-5; J gene: TRBJ2-7; clone size: many; D gene: TRBD1
CDR3 DNA: TGTGCCACCAGTGATCCCGGACAGGGGCCAGATACGCAGTATTTT; CDR3 protein: CATSDPGQGPDTQYF; V gene: TRBV24-1; J gene: TRBJ2-3; clone size: many; D gene: TRBD1
CDR3 DNA: TGTGCCAGTAGTATTGACAGGGGGGGCAATCAGCCCCAGCATTTT; CDR3 protein: CASSIDRGGNQPQHF; V gene: TRBV19; J gene: TRBJ1-5; clone size: many; D gene: TRBD1
CDR3 DNA: TGTGCCACAAGGAGAGGGACCGCTACAGATACGCAGTATTTT; CDR3 protein: CATRRGTATDTQYF; V gene: TRBV15; J gene: TRBJ2-3; clone size: few; D gene: -
CDR3 DNA: TGCAGTGCTAGGGGGACAGGGGGCGGCGAGACCCAGTACTTC; CDR3 protein: CSARGTGGGETQYF; V gene: TRBV20-1; J gene: TRBJ2-5; clone size: many; D gene: TRBD1
CDR3 DNA: TGTGCCAGCAGTTACGGGGGGACAGGGGGACAGCCCCAGCATTTT; CDR3 protein: CASSYGGTGGQPQHF; V gene: TRBV6-2/TRBV6-3; J gene: TRBJ1-5; clone size: -; D gene: TRBD1
CDR3 DNA: TGTGCCACCCTGGCGGGAGACGGCTCCTACAATGAGCAGTTCTTC; CDR3 protein: CATLAGDGSYNEQFF; V gene: TRBV24-1; J gene: TRBJ2-1; clone size: many; D gene: TRBD2
CDR3 DNA: TGTGCCAGTAGTCGGTGGGAGGCCCATGAGCAGTTCTTC; CDR3 protein: CASSRWEAHEQFF; V gene: TRBV19; J gene: TRBJ2-1; clone size: many; D gene: -
CDR3 DNA: TGCAGCGTGATGACAGGGTTCAACACTGAAGCTTTCTTT; CDR3 protein: CSVMTGFNTEAFF; V gene: TRBV29-1; J gene: TRBJ1-1; clone size: -; D gene: TRBD1
CDR3 DNA: TGTGCCAGCAGCCAAGAGAGGGGGCTGCCTGAAAAACTGTTTTTT; CDR3 protein: CASSQERGLPEKLFF; V gene: TRBV4-2; J gene: TRBJ1-4; clone size: many; D gene: TRBD1
CDR3 DNA: TGCGCCAGCAGTGAACGCAGGGTAAGCTCCTACGAGCAGTACTTC; CDR3 protein: CASSERRVSSYEQYF; V gene: TRBV10-1; J gene: TRBJ2-7; clone size: -; D gene: -
CDR3 DNA: TGTGCCAGCAGCGCAAATATGGGACAGGGGGTCCTCCTCTTT; CDR3 protein: CASSANMGQGVLLF; V gene: TRBV7-6; J gene: TRBJ1-1; clone size: -; D gene: TRBD1
CDR3 DNA: TGCAGCGCTATAAGACATTCTTCCTACGAGCAGTACTTC; CDR3 protein: CSAIRHSSYEQYF; V gene: TRBV29-1; J gene: TRBJ2-7; clone size: -; D gene: -
CDR3 DNA: TGTGCCTGGAGTGCTCTAGGAGCTAGATGGACCGGGGAGCTGTTTTTT; CDR3 protein: CAWSALGARWTGELFF; V gene: TRBV30; J gene: TRBJ2-2; clone size: -; D gene: -
CDR3 DNA: TGTGCCAGCAGATCCGGCTCGTTTCTGACAGGGATTTATGGCTACACCTTC; CDR3 protein: CASRSGSFLTGIYGYTF; V gene: TRBV2; J gene: TRBJ1-2; clone size: many; D gene: TRBD1
CDR3 DNA: TGTGCCACCAGCAGAGGGTTGTCCTATAATTCACCCCTCCACTTT; CDR3 protein: CATSRGLSYNSPLHF; V gene: TRBV15; J gene: TRBJ1-6; clone size: -; D gene: -
CDR3 DNA: TGTGCCAGCAGCCCAGGGACAGGGGTACATAGCAATCAGCCCCAGCATTTT; CDR3 protein: CASSPGTGVHSNQPQHF; V gene: TRBV14; J gene: TRBJ1-5; clone size: -; D gene: TRBD1
CDR3 DNA: TGTGCCAGCAGTTACGGCAGGAACACCGGGGAGCTGTTTTTT; CDR3 protein: CASSYGRNTGELFF; V gene: TRBV6-5; J gene: TRBJ2-2; clone size: -; D gene: -
CDR3 DNA: TGTGCCACCAGCAGCCGACGGACAGGGTGGACTGAAGCTTTCTTT; CDR3 protein: CATSSRRTGWTEAFF; V gene: TRBV15; J gene: TRBJ1-1; clone size: -; D gene: TRBD1
CDR3 DNA: TGTGCCAGCAGTATCCTTGGGACAGGAGAATACGAGCAGTACTTC; CDR3 protein: CASSILGTGEYEQYF; V gene: TRBV25-1; J gene: TRBJ2-7; clone size: many; D gene: TRBD1
CDR3 DNA: TGTGCCAGCAGTCCTGAGGGGCCAATCCGGCAGTTCTTC; CDR3 protein: CASSPEGPIRQFF; V gene: TRBV28; J gene: TRBJ2-1; clone size: many; D gene: -
CDR3 DNA: TGCAGTGCTAGTAAGCCTGTTCCGGGAGTTCGCTCCTACAATGAGCAGTTCTTC; CDR3 protein: CSASKPVPGVRSYNEQFF; V gene: TRBV20-1; J gene: TRBJ2-1; clone size: many; D gene: -
CDR3 DNA: TGCAGCGTAAGGAATCACTACGAGCAGTACTTC; CDR3 protein: CSVRNHYEQYF; V gene: TRBV29-1; J gene: TRBJ2-7; clone size: -; D gene: -
CDR3 DNA: TGTGCCAGCAGCCAAGGCGGAGGACAGCAGGCCCAGCAGTACTTC; CDR3 protein: CASSQGGGQQAQQYF; V gene: TRBV3-1; J gene: TRBJ2-7; clone size: -; D gene: -
CDR3 DNA: TGTGCCACCAGTGATTCCGGACTAGTGGGAAACAATGAGCAGTTCTTC; CDR3 protein: CATSDSGLVGNNEQFF; V gene: TRBV24-1; J gene: TRBJ2-1; clone size: once; D gene: TRBD2
CDR3 DNA: TGTGCCAGCATCAGCCGGGGACAGGGGAGGAGCACTGAAGCTTTCTTT; CDR3 protein: CASISRGQGRSTEAFF; V gene: TRBV11-1; J gene: TRBJ1-1; clone size: -; D gene: TRBD1
CDR3 DNA: TGTGCCAGCAGCTTGGTACAGGGGAGGTGGAACACTGAAGCTTTCTTT; CDR3 protein: CASSLVQGRWNTEAFF; V gene: TRBV5-4; J gene: TRBJ1-1; clone size: -; D gene: TRBD1
CDR3 DNA: TGTGCCAGCAGCCCCCGGGGCCAGGGGGCCGGGGAGACCCAGTACTTC; CDR3 protein: CASSPRGQGAGETQYF; V gene: TRBV11-2; J gene: TRBJ2-5; clone size: many; D gene: TRBD1
CDR3 DNA: TGTGCCAGCGGGGCAACTGGAAACACCATATATTTT; CDR3 protein: CASGATGNTIYF; V gene: TRBV12-3/TRBV12-4; J gene: TRBJ1-3; clone size: -; D gene: -
CDR3 DNA: TGTGCCACCAGTGATCCCACCCTTCCCCATGGTCAGCCCCAGCATTTT; CDR3 protein: CATSDPTLPHGQPQHF; V gene: TRBV24-1; J gene: TRBJ1-5; clone size: few; D gene: -